Sequencing of this T cell receptor (beta chain) was carried out in a study of T-cell memory formation after mild COVID-19. Study at large: Largely donor-specific TCR clusters were found.

Study-wide results and limits: Clones that contracted clustered mainly in CM and EM if CD4+ and in EMRA if CD8+.

Germline V CDR1 and CDR2: SQVTM, ANQGSEA. This CDR3 is 14 amino acids long. V lost 3 bases and J 0 bases, leaving 11 bases between the germline ends. Libraries for TCRalpha and TCRbeta carried sample barcodes and unique molecular identifiers via 5'RACE. TCRdb used MiXCR to reprocess the 5' RACE reads, holding one entry per CDR3 protein. The sample includes approximately 300,000 distinct CDR3 sequences, approximately 19% of them seen just once. Note on this clonotype: Its antigen is as yet unknown.

The chain couples TRBV29-1 to TRBJ2-5; D possibly uses TRBD1 or TRBD2 (5 bases each). The clonotype comes from a man between 18 and 29 years old who had mild COVID-19 (a few samples of this study predate the infection). Cell type and time point are not known. Sequenced: PBMCs or a T cell subset sorted from them (not recorded which). The CDR3, as DNA: TGCAGCGTTGACGGGGACCAGTACCAAGAGACCCAGTACTTC. Its translation: CSVDGDQYQETQYF.